This TCR beta chain emerged from a study of T cell responses to AZD1222 COVID-19 vaccine. Study-wide results and limits: Spike-specific TCR repertoires showed rising breadth and depth after two AZD1222 doses. As reported, nearly half of all spike-specific TCRs target variant regions that are unmutated. Clonal diversity was possibly underestimated, and the donors were mostly white British, with more females.

Measured with immunoSEQ multiplex PCR; TCRdb has only the in-frame clones, and not every one. The sample lists roughly 140,000 clones, approximately 90% seen once, with over 1.5% in the top ten. The germline V gene has CDR1 ENHRY and CDR2 SYGVKD. This CDR3 is built from 13 residues. Trimming took off 0 bases at V and 5 bases at J, with 5 bases between the two ends. As for this clone: No antigen is known for it.

The chain employs TRBV10-3 and TRBJ1-5; D is uncertain. This specimen was peripheral blood, taken on day 0 of AZD1222 vaccination. The sequence came from an adult in good health. The CDR3 reads CAISESQDQPQHF. The CDR3 DNA reads TGTGCCATCAGTGAGTCTCAGGATCAGCCCCAGCATTTT.